These 12 T cell receptor beta chains were sequenced from one sample in a study of T cell repertoires in cytomegalovirus infection. TCRdb itself ran the reads through MiXCR, one entry per CDR3 protein. The sample has 400,000 or so distinct CDR3 sequences, approximately 32% seen once; the top ten hold roughly 13%. Sequencing was carried out using PBMCs. Every receptor here comes from a human donor in good health (CMV status not recorded). Some clones in this sample may be carry-over from other donors' samples.

This clonotype was counted at least ten times. V usage is TRBV7-2 and J usage is TRBJ1-1; 8 positions agree with TRBD1. Germline trimming cut 5 bases from V and 3 bases from J; bases unmatched to any gene: 8. Germline lookup yields CDR1 SGHTA and CDR2 FQGNSA. This CDR3 comprises 15 residues. The CDR3 spells CASSGRTGRYTEAFF. In nucleotides, the CDR3 is TGTGCCAGCAGCGGGCGGACAGGGAGGTACACTGAAGCTTTCTTT.

This clonotype occurred a few times. The chain joins TRBV20-1 to TRBJ1-5; 7 bases line up with TRBD1. The CDR3 consists of 18 residues. Germline V CDR1 and CDR2: DFQATT, SNEGSKA (reference sequence). Unmatched junction bases numbered 13, after V lost 2 bases and J lost 0 bases. The chain's CDR3 is CSARLTRDSPFSNQPQHF. The CDR3 coding sequence is TGCAGTGCTAGACTTACTCGGGACAGCCCTTTTAGCAATCAGCCCCAGCATTTT.

The chain combines TRBV20-1 with TRBJ2-7, with a possible D match to TRBD2 (5 bases). The CDR3 sequence is 13 residues long. From germline, CDR1 is DFQATT and CDR2 SNEGSKA (reference sequence). V was clipped by 0 bases and J by 7 bases, with 13 bases between them. The CDR3 loop is CSARDLSGSEQYF. The CDR3 DNA reads as TGCAGTGCTAGAGACCTCAGCGGTTCGGAGCAGTACTTC.

The sample holds a few counts of this clonotype. The rearrangement uses TRBV2 and TRBJ1-6; TRBD1 matches 7 bases. CDR1 is SNHLY and CDR2 is FYNNEI in the germline V gene. CDR3 length equals 16 residues. The V segment lost 4 bases and the J segment 0 bases; nucleotides outside the gene matches: 3. CDR3 sequence reads: CASSAGTDSYNSPLHF. CDR3 sequence (DNA): TGTGCCAGCAGTGCCGGGACAGACTCCTATAATTCACCCCTCCACTTT. The whole variable domain, filled in from reference TRBV2 and TRBJ1-6, reads EPEVTQTPSHQVTQMGQEVILRCVPISNHLYFYWYRQILGQKVEFLVSFYNNEISEKSEIFDDQFSVERPDGSNFTLKIRSTKLEDSAMYFCASSAGTDSYNSPLHFGNGTRLTVT.

The rearrangement uses TRBV7-6 and TRBJ1-2; D is possibly TRBD1 (5 bases). Germline V gene lookup returns CDR1 SGHVS and CDR2 FNYEAQ. V dropped 3 bases and J dropped 5 bases, with 16 bases sitting between them. The CDR3 length is 15 residues. In nucleotides, the CDR3 is TGTGCCAGCAGCTTCTCGGGGGACGCCGGGTATGGCTACACCTTC. Encoded protein: CASSFSGDAGYGYTF.

This chain joins TRBV20-1 and TRBJ2-7; TRBD2 agrees at 8 bases. CDR1 is DFQATT and CDR2 is SNEGSKA in the germline V gene (reference sequence). Trimming removed 2 bases from V and 0 bases from J; junction bases left unmatched: 6. The CDR3 is 15 amino acids. The chain's CDR3 is CSARRSGGSSYEQYF. DNA of the CDR3: TGCAGTGCTAGAAGGAGCGGGGGAAGCTCCTACGAGCAGTACTTC.

The rearrangement links TRBV19 to TRBJ2-1; D might be TRBD1 (7 bases). Germline V gives CDR1 LNHDA, CDR2 SQIVND (reference sequence). The CDR3 length is 15 residues. The V end lost 3 bases, the J end lost 4 bases, and 13 bases lay between the germline ends. CDR3 loop: CASSIRQGGYNEQFF. CDR3 coding DNA: TGTGCCAGTAGTATTCGACAGGGAGGATACAATGAGCAGTTCTTC.

This clonotype was seen repeatedly, ten times or more. The rearrangement uses TRBV6-1 and TRBJ1-2; 8 positions agree with TRBD1. Germline values: CDR1 MNHNS, CDR2 SASEGT. This CDR3 comprises 16 residues. V trimming: 0 bases; J trimming: 6 bases; junction bases outside the gene matches: 9. Written as DNA, the CDR3 is TGTGCCAGCAGTGAAGCGCCCAGGACAGGGCGAGATGGCTACACCTTC. Translating gives CASSEAPRTGRDGYTF.

This clonotype was counted a few times. The genes are TRBV10-3 and TRBJ1-2; maybe TRBD1 (6 bases). CDR3 size: 15 residues. Germline CDR1 ENHRY, CDR2 SYGVKD. Trimming cost V 10 bases and J 2 bases, with 20 bases left between them. CDR3: CATSPSGGVNYGYTF. The CDR3 DNA sequence: TGTGCCACCTCGCCGTCGGGGGGCGTAAACTATGGCTACACCTTC.

In its sample, this clonotype was seen a few times. This could be a read error, since a much larger clone is one nucleotide away. This sequence joins TRBV7-2 and TRBJ1-2, with D possibly matching TRBD1 (5 bases). The CDR3 contains 14 residues. Germline V CDR1 and CDR2: SGHTA, FQGNSA. In nucleotides, the CDR3 is TGTGCCAGCAGCGGACAACGGGGGTCCTATGTCTACACCTTC. Protein: CASSGQRGSYVYTF.

The rearrangement uses TRBV27 and TRBJ1-2; the match to TRBD1 covers 7 bases. This CDR3 has 15 amino acids. J lost 4 bases, V lost 4 bases, and 9 bases had no gene match. Germline CDR1 is MNHEY and CDR2 is SMNVEV (reference sequence). DNA of the CDR3: TGTGCCAGCAGTTCGACGGGGACAGCCGTCTATGGCTACACCTTC. Translated: CASSSTGTAVYGYTF.

At least ten counts were recorded for this clonotype. The chain uses TRBV7-6 and TRBJ1-1, with unresolved D. Looked up from germline, CDR1 is SGHVS and CDR2 is FNYEAQ. The V end was cut by 2 bases, the J end by 1 base, with 11 bases between. CDR3 length equals 15 residues. CDR3 DNA: TGTGCCAGCAGCTTAAATCCGGAGTCGAACACTGAAGCTTTCTTT. It translates to CASSLNPESNTEAFF.